Listed below are T cell receptor beta chains from one sample, sequenced in a study of CD4 T cells in relation to SARS-CoV-2 and coronaviruses. Their recognized antigens are unknown. Sequencing was performed with immunoSEQ multiplex PCR; in TCRdb, only in-frame clones are kept and a portion is missing. The table shows roughly 18,000 clones, with approximately 77% occurring only once. Sequenced sample: CD4+ T cells from PBMCs, cultured in vitro. The source is a human donor in good health. The CDR3 runs from the conserved cysteine through the conserved F or W. A D gene is named only where the DNA matches it firmly. A clone size is listed for some rows: how often the clone was seen (once, few, many), or a class if it is expanded.

D gene: -
J gene: TRBJ1-6
clone size: -
V gene: TRBV5-6
CDR3 DNA: TGTGCCAGCAGCTTGGTGGCAGGGAGTAATTCACCCCTCCACTTT
CDR3 protein: CASSLVAGSNSPLHF

D gene: -
J gene: TRBJ2-7
clone size: -
V gene: TRBV13
CDR3 DNA: TGTGCCAGCAGCCGGTGGGACTCGCGAGGATCCTACGAGCAGTACTTC
CDR3 protein: CASSRWDSRGSYEQYF

D gene: -
J gene: TRBJ2-3
clone size: -
V gene: TRBV5-4
CDR3 DNA: TGTGCCAGCAGCTCCCACGTCAGGCAGGCAAGCACAGATACGCAGTATTTT
CDR3 protein: CASSSHVRQASTDTQYF

D gene: -
J gene: TRBJ1-5
clone size: -
V gene: TRBV10-1
CDR3 DNA: TGCGCCAGCAGCGATCGGGAGCAGCCCCAGCATTTT
CDR3 protein: CASSDREQPQHF

D gene: -
J gene: TRBJ2-7
clone size: once
V gene: TRBV6-5
CDR3 DNA: TGTGCCTTACAAGTGGGTAAGGAGCAGTACTTC
CDR3 protein: CALQVGKEQYF

D gene: -
J gene: TRBJ1-3
clone size: few
V gene: TRBV5-5
CDR3 DNA: TGTGCCAGCAGCTTGGGGACTATAAGCTCTGGAAACACCATATATTTT
CDR3 protein: CASSLGTISSGNTIYF

D gene: -
J gene: TRBJ1-6
clone size: -
V gene: TRBV4-1
CDR3 DNA: TGCGCCAGCAGCCAAAGGGGCGGGGGGATTGACTCACCCCTCCACTTT
CDR3 protein: CASSQRGGGIDSPLHF

D gene: -
J gene: TRBJ2-1
clone size: -
V gene: TRBV20-1
CDR3 DNA: TGCAGTATCTCTTCGGAGTTCTTC
CDR3 protein: CSISSEFF

D gene: -
J gene: TRBJ1-4
clone size: -
V gene: TRBV10-1
CDR3 DNA: TGCGCCAGCAGTCGATGGGACGGCGAACTGTTTTTT
CDR3 protein: CASSRWDGELFF

D gene: TRBD1
J gene: TRBJ1-5
clone size: -
V gene: TRBV28
CDR3 DNA: TGTGCCAGCAGTCCAATCGACAGGGCCAATCAGCCCCAGCATTTT
CDR3 protein: CASSPIDRANQPQHF

D gene: -
J gene: TRBJ2-3
clone size: -
V gene: TRBV5-6
CDR3 DNA: TGTGCCAGCAGCTGGGGACTCTCCCTCCCGGATACGCAGTATTTT
CDR3 protein: CASSWGLSLPDTQYF

D gene: TRBD1
J gene: TRBJ2-7
clone size: few
V gene: TRBV28
CDR3 DNA: TGTGCCAGCAGTATGCAGGGGGCCACCTACGAGCAGTACTTC
CDR3 protein: CASSMQGATYEQYF

D gene: -
J gene: TRBJ2-7
clone size: -
V gene: TRBV21-1
CDR3 DNA: TGTGCCAGCAAATCCCCGAGCTGGGAGCCCTCTACGGAGCAGTACTTC
CDR3 protein: CASKSPSWEPSTEQYF

D gene: TRBD2
J gene: TRBJ2-2
clone size: once
V gene: TRBV19
CDR3 DNA: TGTGCCAGTAGCAAATACCCTAGCGGACGACTCACCGGGGAGCTGTTTTTT
CDR3 protein: CASSKYPSGRLTGELFF

D gene: TRBD1
J gene: TRBJ2-5
clone size: -
V gene: TRBV5-1
CDR3 DNA: TGCGCCAGCAGCCCCCGGACAGGGGGCGGGGAGACCCAGTACTTC
CDR3 protein: CASSPRTGGGETQYF

D gene: TRBD1
J gene: TRBJ2-7
clone size: -
V gene: TRBV10-3
CDR3 DNA: TGTGCCATCAGTGAGTCGGGACAGGGGAATCCCTACGAGCAGTACTTC
CDR3 protein: CAISESGQGNPYEQYF

D gene: -
J gene: TRBJ2-5
clone size: -
V gene: TRBV27
CDR3 DNA: TGTGCCAGCAGTCCTACGACAGTGATGGGGGAGACCCAGTACTTC
CDR3 protein: CASSPTTVMGETQYF

D gene: TRBD1
J gene: TRBJ1-5
clone size: -
V gene: TRBV24-1
CDR3 DNA: TGTGCCACCAGAGGACGAAGTACAGGGGGCCCCGATTATAGCAATCAGCCCCAGCATTTT
CDR3 protein: CATRGRSTGGPDYSNQPQHF

D gene: -
J gene: TRBJ2-1
clone size: -
V gene: TRBV7-9
CDR3 DNA: TGTGCCAGCAGCTTAGAACTTCGCAATGAGCAGTTCTTC
CDR3 protein: CASSLELRNEQFF

D gene: -
J gene: TRBJ1-1
clone size: -
V gene: TRBV7-2
CDR3 DNA: TGTGCCAGCAGCTGGGCGGGTTTGAACACTGAAGCTTTCTTT
CDR3 protein: CASSWAGLNTEAFF

D gene: -
J gene: TRBJ1-6
clone size: -
V gene: TRBV5-1
CDR3 DNA: TGCGCCAGCAGCTTGAGGGCAGGAGTAGCTAATTCACCCCTCCACTTT
CDR3 protein: CASSLRAGVANSPLHF

D gene: -
J gene: TRBJ1-5
clone size: once
V gene: TRBV27
CDR3 DNA: TGTGCCAGCAGTTTGGCCGGGTTCAATCAGCCCCAGCATTTT
CDR3 protein: CASSLAGFNQPQHF

D gene: -
J gene: TRBJ2-5
clone size: -
V gene: TRBV6-5
CDR3 DNA: TGTGCCAGCAGTTCCAGGGGAAAGACCCAGTACTTC
CDR3 protein: CASSSRGKTQYF

D gene: TRBD2
J gene: TRBJ2-7
clone size: -
V gene: TRBV10-3
CDR3 DNA: TGTGCCATCAGCTCCCGCGGACTAGCGGGAGGCACCTACGAGCAGTACTTC
CDR3 protein: CAISSRGLAGGTYEQYF

D gene: -
J gene: TRBJ2-1
clone size: once
V gene: TRBV6-2/TRBV6-3
CDR3 DNA: TGTGCCAGCAGTCACTTACTAGGAACCCTCAATGAGCAGTTCTTC
CDR3 protein: CASSHLLGTLNEQFF

D gene: TRBD1
J gene: TRBJ1-2
clone size: -
V gene: TRBV30
CDR3 DNA: TGTGCCTGGGGCAGACAGGGAAACTATGGCTACACCTTC
CDR3 protein: CAWGRQGNYGYTF

D gene: -
J gene: TRBJ1-2
clone size: -
V gene: TRBV5-8
CDR3 DNA: TGTGCCAGCAGCTTCCCGTTAGGGGCCCCCGGCTATGGCTACACCTTC
CDR3 protein: CASSFPLGAPGYGYTF

D gene: TRBD2
J gene: TRBJ2-3
clone size: -
V gene: TRBV3-1/TRBV3-2
CDR3 DNA: TGTGCCAGCAGCTCCCGACTAGCGGGAGGGCCTATGAATACGCAGTATTTT
CDR3 protein: CASSSRLAGGPMNTQYF

D gene: -
J gene: TRBJ2-4
clone size: -
V gene: TRBV7-9
CDR3 DNA: TGTGCCAGCAGCTTAGGAGGGGAAGGCGCCAAAAACATTCAGTACTTC
CDR3 protein: CASSLGGEGAKNIQYF